Presented here are 28 T cell receptor beta chains from one specimen sequenced in a study of spatial heterogeneity in lung cancer. Whole-study results and caveats: Expanded alpha and beta TCR counts within tumors tracked tumor mutation counts.

Time point defined: sample taken at primary tumor resection. TCRdb ran MiXCR on the 5' RACE reads and lists one entry per CDR3 protein. The data contain around 16,000 distinct CDR3 sequences, approximately 6.5% of them singletons. Their antigens remain unidentified. Specimen: lung tumor tissue, collected at surgery. The source is a female donor with early-stage non-small cell lung cancer.

This clonotype showed up many times. This beta chain turned up in a library designed for alpha chains; as an off-target read, its abundance says little. The J gene is TRBJ1-4, the V gene TRBV5-1; D is unresolved. The CDR3 consists of 14 residues. The V gene lost 6 bases and the J gene lost 5 bases, with 14 bases spanning the gap. Germline V gene lookup returns CDR1 SGHRS and CDR2 YFSETQ. For the CDR3, the DNA is TGCGCCAGCAAGTCAGACCCAAGCAATGAAAAACTGTTTTTT. This codes for CASKSDPSNEKLFF.

This clonotype was seen a few times. This beta chain is off target for a library built for alpha chains, so its abundance means little. The CDR3: CASSGVPRTGEREAFF. CDR3 sequence (DNA): TGTGCCAGCAGCGGCGTGCCCCGGACAGGGGAGCGGGAAGCTTTCTTT. The chain carries TRBV6-1 and TRBJ1-1; 9 nucleotides agree with TRBD1. V lost 6 bases and J lost 8; bases outside the gene matches: 16. CDR1 MNHNS and CDR2 SASEGT come from the germline V gene. The CDR3 loop spans 16 amino acids.

There are a few counts of this clonotype. For a library built for alpha chains, this beta chain is a stray read; little rests on its size. This rearrangement joins TRBV29-1 to TRBJ1-1, with D tentatively TRBD1 (5 bases). The CDR3 runs 13 residues. In germline, CDR1 is SQVTM, CDR2 ANQGSEA. V was clipped by 8 bases and J by 0 bases, with 13 bases between them. This CDR3 is CSSMTDLNTEAFF. The CDR3 DNA is TGCAGCTCCATGACAGATTTGAACACTGAAGCTTTCTTT. Combining the CDR3 with reference TRBV29-1 and TRBJ1-1 gives the whole variable domain SAVISQKPSRDICQRGTSLTIQCQVDSQVTMMFWYRQQPGQSLTLIATANQGSEATYESGFVIDKFPISRPNLTFSTLTVSNMSPEDSSIYLCSSMTDLNTEAFFGQGTRLTVV.

This clonotype was detected ten times or more. With the library built for alpha chains, this beta chain is off target and its frequency is not meaningful. This chain links TRBV29-1 with TRBJ2-3; 9 bases map to TRBD2. Germline V lookup: CDR1 SQVTM, CDR2 ANQGSEA. Trimming cost V 6 bases and J 6 bases; bases outside gene matches: 10. The CDR3 has 14 residues. CDR3 DNA sequence: TGCAGCGTGGTTCCGGGCGGGGGGGCCGATACGCAGTATTTT. It specifies CSVVPGGGADTQYF.

This clonotype was seen ten or more times. This beta chain appears as a stray read in a library generated for alpha chains; its size is not informative. This chain joins TRBV28 and TRBJ2-1, with a weak D call TRBD2 (7 bases). This CDR3 comprises 16 residues. Between the trimmed V and J ends, which lost 2 bases and 4 bases, there was a span of 15 bases. Germline V CDR1 and CDR2: MDHEN, SYDVKM. CDR3 sequence (DNA): TGTGCCAGCAGTTTAATTGGGGGGGCTGTTTACAATGAGCAGTTCTTC. It is translated as CASSLIGGAVYNEQFF.

This clonotype has ten or more counts. As an off-target read in a library built for alpha chains, this beta chain has a frequency of little significance. The J gene is TRBJ2-7, the V gene TRBV6-2 or TRBV6-3; D unclear. Germline CDR1 MNHEY, CDR2 SVGEGT. This CDR3 has 13 amino acids. V lost 7 bases and J lost 2, with 12 bases in between. Here the CDR3 reads CASTGVPPYEQYF. Written as DNA, the CDR3 is TGTGCCAGCACTGGAGTCCCGCCCTACGAGCAGTACTTC.

This clonotype was recorded many times. For a library built for alpha chains, this beta chain is a stray read; little rests on its size. The J gene is TRBJ1-1, the V gene TRBV12-3 or TRBV12-4, with 8 bases matching TRBD1. The CDR3 runs 14 residues. V was clipped by 6 bases and J by 5 bases; unmatched bases: 8. The CDR3 protein is CASRADRGGTEAFF. CDR3 nucleotide sequence: TGTGCCAGCAGGGCTGACAGGGGAGGGACTGAAGCTTTCTTT.

The sample holds many counts of this clonotype. Within a library made for alpha chains, this beta chain is off target, and its count is uninformative. The V gene is TRBV5-6, the J gene TRBJ1-5, with D possibly TRBD1 on 6 matching bases. The germline CDR1 and CDR2 sequences are SGHDT and YYEEEE. The CDR3 runs 14 residues. Between the trimmed V and J ends, which lost 1 base and 5 bases, there was a span of 10 bases. CDR3 DNA sequence: TGTGCCAGCAGCTTGAGGGGGTTCGATCAGCCCCAGCATTTT. Encoded protein: CASSLRGFDQPQHF.

Comment on this clonotype: Being off target in a library aimed at alpha chains, this beta chain has a size of little meaning. The chain uses TRBV3-1 and TRBJ1-2; D ambiguous. The CDR3 covers 12 residues. Germline CDR1 is LGHDT and CDR2 is YNNKEL (reference sequence). With 1 base removed from V and 8 bases from J, the gap between germline ends came to 8 bases. The CDR3 nucleotides read TGTGCCAGCAGCCAAGTGTTAAGCGGCTACACCTTC. Protein sequence: CASSQVLSGYTF. Combining the CDR3 with reference TRBV3-1 and TRBJ1-2 gives the whole variable domain DTAVSQTPKYLVTQMGNDKSIKCEQNLGHDTMYWYKQDSKKFLKIMFSYNNKELIINETVPNRFSPKSPDKAHLNLHINSLELGDSAVYFCASSQVLSGYTFGSGTRLTVV.

This clonotype was detected many times. Since the library was made to target alpha chains, this beta chain is a stray read and its abundance is not meaningful. The chain has TRBV27 and TRBJ2-5; no reliable D call. Germline V gene sequence: CDR1 MNHEY, CDR2 SMNVEV (reference sequence). The CDR3 spans 12 residues. V dropped 3 bases and J dropped 6 bases, with 8 bases sitting between them. Written as DNA, the CDR3 is TGTGCCAGCAGTTTCCAGAGTAAGACCCAGTACTTC. Translation: CASSFQSKTQYF.

This clonotype is labeled medium-sized. This beta chain is an unintended read in a library built for alpha chains; its size means little. The chain links TRBV27 to TRBJ1-5; perhaps TRBD1 as D (5 bases). Trimming removed 6 bases from V and 0 bases from J, with 9 bases in between. From germline, CDR1 is MNHEY and CDR2 SMNVEV (reference sequence). The CDR3 is 14 amino acids. The CDR3 region has the DNA TGTGCCAGCAGGCAGGGCTATAGCAATCAGCCCCAGCATTTT. This encodes CASRQGYSNQPQHF.

This clonotype has ten or more counts. This beta chain represents an off-target read in a library built for alpha chains; its size is of limited meaning. This sequence joins TRBV28 and TRBJ1-2; maybe TRBD1 (6 bases). Trimming stripped 9 bases from V and 2 bases from J, with 13 bases between. The CDR3 length is 13 residues. Germline CDR1 reads MDHEN; CDR2 reads SYDVKM. The CDR3 DNA reads TGTGCCAGTACGGAGAGGGGGAACTATGGCTACACCTTC. Translating gives CASTERGNYGYTF.

This clonotype was seen at least ten times. This beta chain slipped into a library made for alpha chains as a stray read, so its size is not meaningful. The J gene is TRBJ2-1, the V gene TRBV9, with TRBD1 matching over 10 bases. The ends lost 2 bases at V and 6 bases at J; junction bases unmatched: 2. Germline-derived CDR1 and CDR2 are SGDLS and YYNGEE. The CDR3 runs to 14 residues. In DNA form, the CDR3 reads TGTGCCAGCAGCGTTTGGGACAGGGGCAATGAGCAGTTCTTC. Translating gives CASSVWDRGNEQFF.

This clonotype was found many times. In a library made to pick up alpha chains, this beta chain is a stray read with a size that means little. The chain employs TRBV20-1 and TRBJ2-1; D might be TRBD2 (6 bases). Germline V gene sequence: CDR1 DFQATT, CDR2 SNEGSKA (reference sequence). There are 15 residues in the CDR3. The V gene lost 3 bases and the J gene lost 2 bases, with 14 bases spanning the gap. CDR3 residues: CSASVTGTPYNEQFF. The CDR3 DNA follows: TGCAGTGCTAGCGTAACCGGGACTCCCTACAATGAGCAGTTCTTC.

The table lists this clonotype with many counts. This beta chain is a stray sequence in a library constructed for alpha chains; its clone size is not meaningful. The chain joins TRBV6-6 to TRBJ1-1; D uncertain. From germline, CDR1 is MNHNY and CDR2 SVGAGI (reference sequence). The CDR3 is made up of 13 amino acids. Trimming stripped 9 bases from V and 1 base from J, with 12 bases between. This CDR3 is CASGGFKNTEAFF. The DNA of the CDR3 is TGTGCCAGTGGAGGGTTCAAGAACACTGAAGCTTTCTTT.

This clonotype occurred many times. The library was designed around alpha chains, so this beta chain is a stray read whose abundance carries little weight. The chain carries TRBV30 and TRBJ1-4, with unresolved D. Germline CDR1 GTSNPN, CDR2 SVGIG (reference sequence). The V gene lost 2 bases and the J gene lost 8 bases, with 9 bases spanning the gap. The CDR3 has 12 residues. The DNA of the CDR3 is TGTGCCTGGAGTTTGGGTGACGAAAAACTGTTTTTT. As protein: CAWSLGDEKLFF.

This clonotype was observed a handful of times. This beta chain is off target for a library built for alpha chains, so its abundance means little. This chain connects TRBV6-6 to TRBJ1-1, with D uncertain. The CDR3 has 15 amino acids. In germline, CDR1 is MNHNY, CDR2 SVGAGI (reference sequence). V was trimmed by 2 bases and J by 4 bases, leaving 14 bases between them. The CDR3 region is CASSYDGSKSTEAFF. The DNA of the CDR3 is TGTGCCAGCAGTTACGACGGCTCAAAGAGCACTGAAGCTTTCTTT.

This clonotype has ten or more counts. This beta chain slipped into a library made for alpha chains as a stray read, so its size is not meaningful. The rearrangement joins TRBV5-4 to TRBJ1-1; a weak D match, TRBD1 (6 bases). Looked up from germline, CDR1 is SGHNT and CDR2 is YYREEE (reference sequence). This CDR3 contains 17 residues. V shed 0 bases and J shed 0 bases, with 15 bases lying between them. The CDR3 DNA is TGTGCCAGCAGCTTGGGTATCGGGGGCAAGATGAACACTGAAGCTTTCTTT. It translates to CASSLGIGGKMNTEAFF.

As for this clonotype: Since the library was made to target alpha chains, this beta chain is a stray read and its abundance is not meaningful. This sequence joins TRBV12-3 or TRBV12-4 and TRBJ2-3; 7 nucleotides match TRBD2. Unmatched junction bases numbered 7, after V lost 3 bases and J lost 1 base. This CDR3 has 16 residues. The CDR3: CASSLSAGERTDTQYF. The CDR3 nucleotides are TGTGCCAGCAGTTTGTCGGCGGGGGAGCGCACAGATACGCAGTATTTT.

About this clonotype itself: The library was built for alpha chains, so this beta chain is an off-target read and its size means little. CDR3 sequence reads: CAWSVPSGGFNEQFF. The CDR3 DNA sequence: TGTGCCTGGAGTGTCCCCTCAGGGGGGTTCAATGAGCAGTTCTTC. The J gene is TRBJ2-1, the V gene TRBV30, with a weak D call TRBD1 (7 bases). Trimming shortened V by 0 bases and J by 6 bases, and 15 bases separated the two germline ends. Germline V CDR1 and CDR2: GTSNPN, SVGIG (reference sequence). CDR3 length: 15 residues.

This clonotype occurred many times. Because the library targeted alpha chains, this beta chain is an off-target read whose size means little. The V call is TRBV11-2, the J call TRBJ2-5, with D maybe TRBD1 (5 bases). Trimming stripped 6 bases from V and 2 bases from J, with 13 bases between. The CDR3 covers 14 residues. Germline V gene lookup returns CDR1 SGHAT and CDR2 FQNNGV. CDR3 nucleotides: TGTGCCAGCAGTTCTCCAGGGCAGCAAGAGACCCAGTACTTC. Translation gives CASSSPGQQETQYF.

This clonotype was observed at least ten times. This beta chain is a stray sequence in a library constructed for alpha chains; its clone size is not meaningful. This sequence joins TRBV7-9 and TRBJ2-3, with TRBD2 as a possible D gene (6 bases). The CDR3 runs 18 residues. The V end lost 1 base, the J end lost 2 bases, and 19 bases lay between the germline ends. The germline CDR1 and CDR2 sequences are SEHNR and FQNEAQ (reference sequence). CDR3 sequence reads: CASSLDWRAGDPTDTQYF. CDR3 bases: TGTGCCAGCAGCTTAGACTGGCGAGCGGGCGACCCCACAGATACGCAGTATTTT.

With respect to this clonotype: Little can be read into the size of this beta chain, an off-target read in a library designed for alpha chains. The chain couples TRBV12-3 or TRBV12-4 to TRBJ2-3; 15 nucleotides agree with TRBD2. V was clipped by 6 bases and J by 3 bases; unmatched bases: 7. The CDR3 is 17 amino acids. CDR3 sequence: CASSPRTSGGATDTQYF. The CDR3 nucleotides read TGTGCCAGCAGCCCGAGGACTAGCGGGGGGGCTACAGATACGCAGTATTTT.

This clonotype was seen ten or more times. The library was built for alpha chains, so this beta chain is an off-target read and its size means little. J is TRBJ1-5 and V is TRBV4-2, with a tentative D call TRBD1 (5 bases). This CDR3 is built from 15 residues. The ends were cut back, 0 bases at V and 5 bases at J, with 11 bases in the middle. The germline V gene encodes CDR1 LGHNA and CDR2 YNFKEQ. In nucleotides, the CDR3 is TGTGCCAGCAGCCAAGATCCCAGGGACGATCAGCCCCAGCATTTT. It specifies CASSQDPRDDQPQHF.

About this clonotype: Since the library was made to target alpha chains, this beta chain is a stray read and its abundance is not meaningful. The V gene is TRBV30, the J gene TRBJ1-5, with D possibly matching TRBD1 (5 bases). Trimming removed 2 bases from V and 1 base from J, with 15 bases in between. Per the germline V gene, CDR1 is GTSNPN and CDR2 is SVGIG (reference sequence). CDR3 length equals 16 residues. This CDR3 reads CAWSSSGVSSNQPQHF. CDR3 in DNA: TGTGCCTGGAGTTCTTCGGGGGTCAGCAGCAATCAGCCCCAGCATTTT.

This clonotype came up many times. Because this beta chain is a stray read in a library intended to capture alpha chains, its abundance should not be given much weight. The rearrangement joins TRBV7-8 to TRBJ1-2; a possible D gene is TRBD1 (6 bases). CDR1 is SGHVS and CDR2 is FQNEAQ in the germline V gene. CDR3 length: 13 residues. V shed 5 bases and J shed 8 bases, with 15 bases lying between them. CDR3 nucleotide sequence: TGTGCCAGCAGCCCACTTGGACAGTGGGGCTACACCTTC. Amino acids: CASSPLGQWGYTF.

This clonotype was detected many times. This beta chain represents an off-target read in a library built for alpha chains; its size is of limited meaning. J is TRBJ1-2 and V is TRBV7-9, with D perhaps TRBD1 (5 bases). Trimming removed 4 bases at V and 4 bases at J, with 13 bases between. Germline CDR1 SEHNR, CDR2 FQNEAQ (reference sequence). The CDR3 is 14 amino acids. The CDR3 DNA sequence: TGTGCCAGCAGCTCGGAGGGGTTCGGCTATGGCTACACCTTC. Its translation: CASSSEGFGYGYTF.

This clonotype was recorded many times. The library was built for alpha chains, so this beta chain is an off-target read and its size means little. The gene calls are TRBV20-1 and TRBJ1-1, with 12 nucleotides matching TRBD1. This CDR3 has 17 residues. Germline trimming cut 1 base from V and 1 base from J; bases unmatched to any gene: 7. CDR1 is DFQATT, CDR2 SNEGSKA, per germline (reference sequence). DNA for the CDR3: TGCAGTGCTAGAGGGCCTTTGGGACAGGGGGCGAACACTGAAGCTTTCTTT. Its translation: CSARGPLGQGANTEAFF.